This T cell receptor (beta chain) was observed in a study of blood T cell repertoires in COVID-19 (dated by TCRdb to 2020 to 2022). Background for the entire study: Samples covering the acute and convalescent phases of COVID-19 were provided by collaborators in the United States, Italy and Spain. The repertoires were made available in a free public database intended to serve as a resource for research on the immune response to SARS-CoV-2. Sample metadata almost always included a de-identified subject ID, COVID-19 status, age in years and sex. Where available, HLA class I and class II types were taken from metadata supplied by the sample provider and were not determined by assay-based typing. Samples came from the ongoing ImmuneRACE study (first 160 participants) plus 1,254 subjects from 6 global collaborators. Deeply sampled blood TCRbeta repertoires from subjects exposed to, actively infected with, or recovered from COVID-19 were included in the dataset. The prospective study material was composed of cDNA or gDNA derived from T cells, B-cell-depleted T cells, or PBMCs.

In the prospective study, participants were roughly 18 to 100 years old, resided in about two dozen geographic areas of the United States, and were enrolled through a virtual design. In the prospective study, cohorts were assigned on the basis of participant-reported clinical history obtained from a screening survey and a study questionnaire. Exposed participants had been in contact, within 2 weeks of entering the study, with a person who had a PCR-confirmed or clinician-diagnosed case of COVID-19. Each participant in the prospective study had whole blood, serum and a nasopharyngeal or oropharyngeal swab collected by mobile phlebotomists. Participants in the prospective study had the option to provide additional blood draws and questionnaires over a 2-month period. Before DNA extraction, prospective study blood samples were shipped either frozen or at room temperature. TCRbeta CDR3 regions were amplified from genomic DNA using the immunoSEQ Assay, a bias-controlled multiplex PCR. Turning to the authors' computational methods: Nucleated cell counts per sample were estimated from amplification of reference gene primers within the assay. To quantify the absolute abundance of each unique TCRbeta CDR3 rearrangement, sequence reads were collapsed and filtered. For each sample, productive Simpson clonality was calculated as the square root of Simpson's diversity index over productive rearrangements. TCRdb limited this immuneACCESS table to in-frame rearrangements with V and J called. A share of clones is missing; checked studies link under half to unresolved V genes, and the rest is unexplained. The DNA was the basis for D and trimming; V, J and clone size are from that table. The sample table shows 320,000 or so clones, and 85% are seen once. The top ten clonotypes cover around 1.9% of the sample.

As to this clone: Which antigen it targets is not known. Base qualities are missing; no much larger clone stands one base away.

The germline V gene (reference sequence) gives CDR1 as LNHDA and CDR2 as SQIVND. The CDR3 measures 13 amino acids from cysteine to phenylalanine. CDR3 DNA only is kept here, 39 bases in frame from base 1. V loses 7 bases of germline sequence and J loses 6 bases, and the interval between the two ends is 13 bases. Overall results and qualifications from the work: The quantity of clinical and demographic metadata differed by source and by participant and was supplied without curation.

The chain is encoded by TRBV19 joined to TRBJ1-5, with no reliable assignment of the D segment. The source material was PBMCs or T cells enriched from blood (not recorded which). The origin of this receptor is a woman aged 30 to 39 who had been exposed to COVID-19. In nucleotides, the sequence is TGTGCCAGTATTACGGACTGGGGTCAGCCCCAGCATTTT. This codes for CASITDWGQPQHF.